The rows below give T cell receptor beta chains drawn from one sample of a study of patients and donors after allogeneic stem cell transplantation. TCRdb re-analysed the RT-PCR reads in MiXCR, keeping a single row per CDR3 protein. The table records approximately 200,000 distinct CDR3 sequences, over 30% of them present only once. The sequencing sample was made of blood, either unsorted or a sorted T cell fraction (not recorded which). Source of these receptors: a human donor who was either an allogeneic HSCT recipient or a stem cell or donor lymphocyte infusion donor (not recorded which). It is not recorded whose cells these are; they may come from a transplant donor. Each CDR3 is given with its conserved first and last residue. The D gene is left open where the match is weak. Some rows have no size entry. The others give once, few or many, or a class for an expanded clone.

v_gene	d_gene	j_gene	abundance	CDR3nt	CDR3aa
TRBV5-1	TRBD1	TRBJ1-2	few	TGCGCCAGCAGCTTGGGGGACAGGGCGGAAACCTTC	CASSLGDRAETF
TRBV7-2	-	TRBJ1-5	-	TGTGCCAGCAGCCGGGACAACAATCAGCCCCAGCATTTT	CASSRDNNQPQHF
TRBV6-2/TRBV6-3	-	TRBJ1-1	once	TGTGCCAGCAGTTACTTGACCCGGGGTCCTGAAGCTTTCTTT	CASSYLTRGPEAFF
TRBV5-4	-	TRBJ2-1	-	TGTGCCAGCAGCTTAACAGGGAGGGGGTACAATGAGCAGTTCTTC	CASSLTGRGYNEQFF
TRBV3-1	-	TRBJ1-2	-	TGTGCCAGCAGCCAAGTGGACGGCAACTATGGCTACACCTTC	CASSQVDGNYGYTF
TRBV5-1	-	TRBJ1-3	many	TGCGCCAGCAGCTTGGGGAACTCTGGAAACACCATATATTTT	CASSLGNSGNTIYF
TRBV24-1	-	TRBJ2-5	-	TGTGCCACCAGTGATTGGGGGGGGCCCCATCAAGAGACCCAGTACTTC	CATSDWGGPHQETQYF
TRBV27	-	TRBJ1-5	few	TGTGCCAGCAGATCCGACGCCCTCGGTCAGCCCCAGCATTTT	CASRSDALGQPQHF
TRBV25-1	-	TRBJ2-5	-	TGTGCCAGCTCCAGGGAGACCCAGTACTTC	CASSRETQYF
TRBV5-1	-	TRBJ1-2	few	TGCGCCAGCAGCTTGGATAGCAATGGCTACACCTTC	CASSLDSNGYTF
TRBV6-6	-	TRBJ2-4	many	TGTGCCAGCAGTCGCCAGGCTTCAGGGGCAAAAAACATTCAGTACTTC	CASSRQASGAKNIQYF
TRBV7-8	-	TRBJ2-5	-	TGTGCCAGCAGATCACCGGGGGAGACCCAGTACTTC	CASRSPGETQYF
TRBV5-6	-	TRBJ1-2	-	TGTGCCAGCAGCCCGGGACGCAGAGATGGCTACACCTTC	CASSPGRRDGYTF
TRBV19	-	TRBJ2-7	few	TGTGCCAGTAGTATAGGTTGGGAACAGCGGCTGTCGACCTACGAGCAGTACTTC	CASSIGWEQRLSTYEQYF
TRBV18	-	TRBJ2-3	-	TGTGCCAGCTCACCTGTACGGGGGAATACGCAGTATTTT	CASSPVRGNTQYF
TRBV15	-	TRBJ2-5	-	TGTGCCACCAGCAGAGATTGGCTCTCAGAGACCCAGTACTTC	CATSRDWLSETQYF
TRBV5-4	TRBD1	TRBJ2-1	-	TGTGCCAGCAGCTACCTCCGGACAGGAGGCGATGAGCAGTTCTTC	CASSYLRTGGDEQFF
TRBV7-2	-	TRBJ1-6	few	TGTGCCAGCAGCTCTGACAGATCCTCACCCCTCCACTTT	CASSSDRSSPLHF
TRBV15	-	TRBJ1-1	-	TGTGCCACCAGCAGAGATCCCCGAGGCACTGAAGCTTTCTTT	CATSRDPRGTEAFF
TRBV12-3/TRBV12-4	-	TRBJ2-5	-	TGTGCCAGCTGGGGAGGACCGGCGCGTGGGACCCAGTACTTC	CASWGGPARGTQYF
TRBV12-3/TRBV12-4	-	TRBJ2-7	few	TGTGCCAGCAGTTTTGCGCTATCGAACGAGCAGTACTTC	CASSFALSNEQYF
TRBV10-3	-	TRBJ2-2	-	TGTGCCATCAGCCCCCTAGCGTGGGGGACCGGGGAGCTGTTTTTT	CAISPLAWGTGELFF
TRBV5-1	-	TRBJ1-6	-	TGCGCCAGCAGCTTGGCCCAGAGGGGCGCGGGGAATTCACCCCTCCACTTT	CASSLAQRGAGNSPLHF
TRBV12-3/TRBV12-4	-	TRBJ2-3	-	TGTGCCAGCAGTACCTTACAGGGACGGTCAGATACGCAGTATTTT	CASSTLQGRSDTQYF
TRBV12-3/TRBV12-4	-	TRBJ1-2	few	TGTGCCAGCAGTCCAACCTACGTTAGCGGCTACACCTTC	CASSPTYVSGYTF
TRBV15	TRBD1	TRBJ1-5	many	TGTGCCACCAGCAGAGATGGGGGACAGAATCAGCCCCAGCATTTT	CATSRDGGQNQPQHF